The sequence of this TCR beta chain was determined in a study of T cell responses to AZD1222 COVID-19 vaccine. Profiling relied on immunoSEQ multiplex PCR, and the TCRdb table lists in-frame clones only, not all of them. The sample records about 50,000 clones, approximately 88% being singletons. The ends were cut back, 4 bases at V and 3 bases at J, with 16 bases in the middle. Germline values: CDR1 SGHTA, CDR2 FQGNSA. CDR3 length equals 16 residues. The rearrangement uses TRBV7-2 and TRBJ1-3, with a possible D match to TRBD1 (5 bases). Sequences were derived from peripheral blood, sampled on day 0 of AZD1222 vaccination. This receptor was taken from an adult in good health. The CDR3 DNA sequence: TGTGCCAGCAGCTCTTACCAGGGTAGTAGTGGAAACACCATATATTTT. It specifies CASSSYQGSSGNTIYF.